The 20 T cell receptor beta chains below all came from one sample that was sequenced in a study of graft-versus-host responses after intestinal transplantation. Their recognized antigens are unknown. Sequenced by immunoSEQ multiplex PCR; TCRdb stores in-frame clones only, minus some. This sample yields 55,000 to 80,000 clones, of which more than 90% are seen a single time; about 1.7% belongs to the top ten. Here the sequenced sample was unstimulated CD8+ T cells sorted from spleen or lymph node cells, taken before transplant. The receptors stem from a human donor who was the organ donor for an intestinal transplant.

V usage is TRBV23-1 and J usage is TRBJ1-1; unclear D gene. TRBV23-1 belongs to the ORF category, with a function that is uncertain. The CDR3 consists of 13 residues. V gave up 0 bases and J gave up 3 bases, with 5 bases separating them. CDR3 protein: CASSQSRDTEAFF. In DNA form, the CDR3 reads TGCGCCAGCAGTCAATCGAGGGACACTGAAGCTTTCTTT.

This clone appeared once. The CDR3 loop reads CSVEALGEEYGYTF. In DNA, the CDR3 is TGCAGCGTTGAAGCGTTAGGGGAGGAATATGGCTACACCTTC. This chain connects TRBV29-1 to TRBJ1-2, with D tentatively TRBD1 (5 bases). Germline loops: CDR1 SQVTM, CDR2 ANQGSEA. This CDR3 has 14 amino acids. The V and J ends lost 1 base and 5 bases respectively, with 14 bases between them.

This chain connects TRBV13 to TRBJ2-2, with TRBD2 as a possible D gene (6 bases). Trimming pared 2 bases from V and 7 bases from J, leaving 11 bases between. This CDR3 contains 14 residues. Germline loops: CDR1 PRHDT, CDR2 FYEKMQ (reference sequence). The DNA for the CDR3 is TGTGCCAGCAGCTTATGGCAGGGAGGCGGGGAGCTGTTTTTT. Translating it yields CASSLWQGGGELFF.

The chain has TRBV28 and TRBJ2-1; D perhaps matches TRBD2 (6 bases). This CDR3 spans 16 amino acids. V lost 2 bases and J 8 bases, leaving 19 bases between the germline ends. Per germline, CDR1 MDHEN and CDR2 SYDVKM. The CDR3 DNA reads as TGTGCCAGCAGTTTAATTACTAGCTATATTGCCCATGAGCAGTTCTTC. Translating gives CASSLITSYIAHEQFF. The complete variable domain, with remaining parts taken from reference TRBV28 and TRBJ2-1, reads DVKVTQSSRYLVKRTGEKVFLECVQDMDHENMFWYRQDPGLGLRLIYFSYDVKMKEKGDIPEGYSVSREKKERFSLILESASTNQTSMYLCASSLITSYIAHEQFFGPGTRLTVL.

The chain employs TRBV9 and TRBJ2-1; no firm D call. The germline CDR1 and CDR2 sequences are SGDLS and YYNGEE. This CDR3 has 12 amino acids. V was shortened by 3 bases and J by 8 bases, with 9 bases between the two germline ends. The CDR3 here is CASSAQSDEQFF. The CDR3 DNA follows: TGTGCCAGCAGCGCCCAGAGCGATGAGCAGTTCTTC.

The CDR3 nucleotides are TGTGCCAGTACTAGCGGGGTCTACAATGAGCAGTTCTTC. It codes for CASTSGVYNEQFF. The chain uses TRBV27 and TRBJ2-1, with TRBD2 matching 10 bases. With 9 bases clipped from V and 3 bases from J, the junction kept 2 bases outside the gene matches. The CDR3 has 13 amino acids. The germline V gene has CDR1 MNHEY and CDR2 SMNVEV (reference sequence).

This clone was seen once. For the CDR3, the DNA is TGTGCCAGCAGTTTGCTGGCCGATACCAAAAACATTCAGTACTTC. Translating gives CASSLLADTKNIQYF. The rearrangement joins TRBV28 to TRBJ2-4; D remains unclear. Per the germline V gene, CDR1 is MDHEN and CDR2 is SYDVKM. This CDR3 is 15 amino acids long. The V and J ends lost 3 bases and 2 bases respectively, with 11 bases between them.

CDR3 residues: CASSPLTGILAYEQYF. The CDR3, as DNA: TGTGCCAGCAGTCCGCTGACCGGGATCCTGGCCTACGAGCAGTACTTC. The rearrangement links TRBV27 to TRBJ2-7, with a weak D call TRBD2 (5 bases). Germline V gene data show CDR1 as MNHEY and CDR2 as SMNVEV (reference sequence). The CDR3 is made up of 16 amino acids. The V end lost 5 bases, the J end lost 2 bases, and 19 bases lay between the germline ends.

The rearrangement joins TRBV9 to TRBJ1-5, with TRBD1 identical over 9 bases. Trimming removed 3 bases from V and 3 bases from J; junction bases left unmatched: 4. Germline V gives CDR1 SGDLS, CDR2 YYNGEE. The CDR3 is 15 amino acids. The CDR3 sequence is CASSAGTGINQPQHF. Here the CDR3 DNA reads TGTGCCAGCAGCGCCGGGACAGGGATCAATCAGCCCCAGCATTTT.

This clone was counted once. The chain employs TRBV5-6 and TRBJ2-7, with D perhaps TRBD2 (6 bases). Germline CDR1 is SGHDT and CDR2 is YYEEEE. V was cut by 4 bases and J by 3 bases, with 14 bases left in between. The CDR3 has 14 amino acids. The CDR3 loop is CASSPGLGDYEQYF. The DNA for the CDR3 is TGTGCCAGCAGCCCGGGACTGGGGGACTACGAGCAGTACTTC.

This rearrangement joins TRBV28 to TRBJ1-5; D uncertain. CDR1 and CDR2 (germline): MDHEN, SYDVKM. V dropped 0 bases and J dropped 0 bases, with 12 bases sitting between them. CDR3 length equals 17 residues. Here the CDR3 reads CASSLWPTQYSNQPQHF. CDR3 DNA sequence: TGTGCCAGCAGTTTATGGCCGACACAATATAGCAATCAGCCCCAGCATTTT. The variable domain in full, with the rest retrieved from reference TRBV28 and TRBJ1-5, is DVKVTQSSRYLVKRTGEKVFLECVQDMDHENMFWYRQDPGLGLRLIYFSYDVKMKEKGDIPEGYSVSREKKERFSLILESASTNQTSMYLCASSLWPTQYSNQPQHFGDGTRLSIL.

The rearrangement uses TRBV4-2 and TRBJ2-6; D unresolved. The CDR3 consists of 16 residues. V was cut by 0 bases and J by 0 bases, with 6 bases left in between. Germline values: CDR1 LGHNA, CDR2 YNFKEQ. The CDR3 spells CASSQEGLSGANVLTF. The CDR3 coding sequence is TGTGCCAGCAGCCAAGAGGGCCTCTCTGGGGCCAACGTCCTGACTTTC.

The V and J genes are TRBV27 and TRBJ2-5, with 11 positions matching TRBD2. The germline V gene has CDR1 MNHEY and CDR2 SMNVEV (reference sequence). This CDR3 spans 20 amino acids. Trimming took 5 bases from V and 6 from J; bases not matched to a gene: 23. This CDR3 is CASSQKVVGLAGGVKKTQYF. The CDR3 DNA is TGTGCCAGCAGTCAGAAGGTTGTTGGGCTAGCGGGAGGCGTAAAAAAGACCCAGTACTTC.

The chain recombines TRBV9 with TRBJ2-6, with 9 bases that match TRBD1. The CDR3 is made up of 19 amino acids. Looked up from germline, CDR1 is SGDLS and CDR2 is YYNGEE. Germline trimming cut 0 bases from V and 1 base from J; bases unmatched to any gene: 8. The DNA of the CDR3 is TGTGCCAGCAGCGTAGCGAGGACAGGGGATCTTTCTGGGGCCAACGTCCTGACTTTC. Protein: CASSVARTGDLSGANVLTF.

This clone was found a few times. The V call is TRBV5-1, the J call TRBJ1-1; TRBD1 matches at 8 bases. In germline, CDR1 is SGHRS, CDR2 YFSETQ. The length of the CDR3 is 12 residues. J gave up 10 bases and V 2 bases, and 4 bases lay outside the gene matches. CDR3 sequence reads: CASSFTGGAAFF. CDR3 DNA: TGCGCCAGCAGCTTCACAGGGGGAGCAGCTTTCTTT.

The rearrangement uses TRBV4-2 and TRBJ2-1; perhaps TRBD1 as D (5 bases). The CDR3 is 16 amino acids. Germline loops: CDR1 LGHNA, CDR2 YNFKEQ. V was shortened by 4 bases and J by 4 bases, with 17 bases between the two germline ends. The CDR3 spells CASSPGPPRRYNEQFF. Written as DNA, the CDR3 is TGTGCCAGCAGCCCAGGGCCCCCAAGGAGATACAATGAGCAGTTCTTC.

The genes are TRBV5-1 and TRBJ2-7; TRBD1 matches 7 bases. Germline CDR1 reads SGHRS; CDR2 reads YFSETQ. This CDR3 is 16 amino acids long. V shed 4 bases and J 0 bases; nucleotides not matched to a gene: 10. The CDR3 sequence: CASSPSTGESSYEQYF. As DNA, the CDR3 is TGCGCCAGCAGCCCAAGTACAGGGGAGAGCTCCTACGAGCAGTACTTC.

This clone has a handful of counts. Other nucleotide sequences from this sample produce the same CDR3. This chain connects TRBV28 to TRBJ1-3; D is undetermined. The length of the CDR3 is 14 residues. Trimming removed 2 bases from V and 1 base from J, with 6 bases in between. Germline CDR1 and CDR2: MDHEN and SYDVKM. The CDR3 sequence is CASSLGGSGNTIYF. DNA for the CDR3: TGTGCCAGCAGTTTAGGAGGGTCTGGAAACACCATATATTTT.

This clone was detected a few times. The genes are TRBV25-1 and TRBJ1-2; D is unresolved. The CDR3 runs to 13 residues. CDR1 and CDR2 (germline): MGHDK, SYGVNS. The V end lost 1 base, the J end lost 13 bases, and 16 bases lay between the germline ends. CDR3 sequence: CASSEWGERNSTF. CDR3 bases: TGTGCCAGCAGTGAATGGGGAGAGAGGAATTCCACCTTC.

The chain uses TRBV11-2 and TRBJ2-7; TRBD2 aligns across 8 bases. Per the germline V gene, CDR1 is SGHAT and CDR2 is FQNNGV. Losses at the gene ends were 3 bases for V and 7 bases for J; bases not matched to a gene: 2. The CDR3 spans 12 residues. The CDR3 bases are TGTGCCAGCAGCTTCCGACTAGCGGAGCAGTACTTC. Encoded protein: CASSFRLAEQYF.